One sample yielded the 2 T cell receptor beta chains listed below, sequenced in a study of T cell repertoires in cytomegalovirus infection. No cognate antigen is known for these TCRs. In TCRdb, the reads were re-called with MiXCR into one record per CDR3 protein. The sample carries some 480,000 distinct CDR3 sequences, about 33% recorded once. The sample consisted of cultured PBMCs, taken from culture after CMV antigen stimulation. The receptors were gathered from a human donor in good health (CMV status not recorded). Some clones in this sample may be carry-over from other donors' samples.

This chain links TRBV7-3 with TRBJ2-3; 11 nucleotides line up with TRBD1. The length of the CDR3 is 15 residues. CDR1 is SGHTA, CDR2 FQGTGA, per germline. V shed 6 bases and J 7 bases; nucleotides not matched to a gene: 9. This CDR3 is CASRPGTGGPYTQYF. Here the CDR3 DNA reads TGTGCCAGCAGACCGGGGACAGGGGGACCCTATACGCAGTATTTT.

CDR3 nucleotide sequence: TGTGCCAGCAGTCCGAGGTTGGTAGGGGGCACAGATACGCAGTATTTT. Its protein is CASSPRLVGGTDTQYF. This sequence joins TRBV27 and TRBJ2-3; D is possibly TRBD1 (5 bases). Germline-derived CDR1 and CDR2 are MNHEY and SMNVEV (reference sequence). The CDR3 is made up of 16 amino acids. V shed 5 bases and J shed 1 base, with 16 bases lying between them.